These 15 T cell receptor beta chains came from one sample sequenced in a study of CD8 T cells in ankylosing spondylitis. Study-level points and caveats: Ankylosing spondylitis blood seemed to carry a telltale TCR beta motif made of fewer than ten highly homologous variants.

No antigen has been identified for these receptors. TCRdb re-derived calls from the 5' RACE reads in MiXCR, one entry per CDR3 protein. The sample includes fewer than 750,000 distinct CDR3 sequences, 15% to 20% seen only once; the top ten take 15% to 20%. Sequencing was carried out using blood, either unsorted or a sorted T cell fraction (not recorded which). Source of these receptors: a male donor with ankylosing spondylitis.

V usage is TRBV4-1 and J usage is TRBJ2-1; TRBD2 agrees at 11 bases. The germline V gene has CDR1 MGHRA and CDR2 YSYEKL. The length of the CDR3 is 16 residues. J was trimmed by 8 bases and V by 2 bases; bases with no gene match: 8. The CDR3 DNA follows: TGCGCCAGCAGCCAATCCTTGGGACTAGCGGTTGATGAGCAGTTCTTC. Protein: CASSQSLGLAVDEQFF.

This clonotype occurred a few times. The chain is built from TRBV10-3 and TRBJ2-3; 8 nucleotides agree with TRBD2. The germline CDR1 and CDR2 sequences are ENHRY and SYGVKD. With 3 bases clipped from V and 10 bases from J, the junction kept 9 bases outside the gene matches. The CDR3 sequence is 14 residues long. The CDR3: CAISDRERETAQYF. The CDR3 DNA follows: TGTGCCATCAGTGATAGGGAGCGGGAGACAGCGCAGTATTTT.

The CDR3 nucleotides are TGCAGTGCCAGGCGGGGAGGGACAGCAGAGCAGTTCTTC. Its translation is CSARRGGTAEQFF. The genes are TRBV20-1 and TRBJ2-1; D is possibly TRBD1 or TRBD2 (7 bases each). Germline loops: CDR1 DFQATT, CDR2 SNEGSKA (reference sequence). The ends were cut back, 6 bases at V and 10 bases at J, with 19 bases in the middle. This CDR3 spans 13 amino acids.

This chain joins TRBV20-1 and TRBJ2-1; maybe TRBD2 (6 bases). CDR1 is DFQATT, CDR2 SNEGSKA, per germline (reference sequence). There are 14 residues in the CDR3. V lost 3 bases to trimming and J lost 7 bases, with 16 bases between them. In DNA form, the CDR3 reads TGCAGTGCTAGCGGCGACGGCCGGGGGAATGAGCAGTTCTTC. This translates into CSASGDGRGNEQFF.

In its sample, this clonotype was seen a few times. The V and J genes are TRBV24-1 and TRBJ2-2; possibly TRBD1 for D (6 bases). This CDR3 is built from 19 residues. Germline CDR1 is KGHDR and CDR2 is SFDVKD. V was pared by 3 bases and J by 5 bases, with 24 bases between. CDR3 region: CATSDPPGQARTGTGELFF. DNA of the CDR3: TGTGCCACCAGTGATCCTCCGGGACAAGCACGAACGGGGACCGGGGAGCTGTTTTTT.

This chain links TRBV20-1 with TRBJ2-7; D possibly corresponds to TRBD2 (5 bases). The CDR3 is 17 residues long. CDR1 is DFQATT, CDR2 SNEGSKA, per germline (reference sequence). V was clipped by 0 bases and J by 6 bases, with 24 bases between them. The CDR3 region has the DNA TGCAGTGCTAGAGATTCCCGGCAAACTTTAACTAGTGGCGAGCAGTACTTC. Translation gives CSARDSRQTLTSGEQYF.

The table lists this clonotype with a few counts. The chain uses TRBV6-5 and TRBJ2-2; D is possibly TRBD1 (5 bases). V was trimmed by 1 base and J by 7 bases, leaving 10 bases between them. The germline CDR1 and CDR2 sequences are MNHEY and SVGAGI. The CDR3 has 14 residues. DNA for the CDR3: TGTGCCAGCAGTTACTGGCAGGGTAACGGGGAGCTGTTTTTT. Residues: CASSYWQGNGELFF.

The CDR3 nucleotides are TGTGCCAGCAGCGTATCCGGGGGGCTCGAGCAGTACTTC. Translated: CASSVSGGLEQYF. The V and J genes are TRBV7-2 and TRBJ2-7; perhaps TRBD2 as D (7 bases). The V gene's germline CDR1 is SGHTA and CDR2 FQGNSA. The CDR3 has 13 residues. With 5 bases removed from V and 6 bases from J, the gap between germline ends came to 14 bases.

The V gene is TRBV5-1, the J gene TRBJ2-5; D unclear. In germline, CDR1 is SGHRS, CDR2 YFSETQ. V lost 3 bases and J lost 0, with 12 bases in between. The CDR3 contains 15 residues. The DNA of the CDR3 is TGCGCCAGCAGCTGGAACAGTAGGAACCAAGAGACCCAGTACTTC. It specifies CASSWNSRNQETQYF.

The chain joins TRBV5-1 to TRBJ2-2; 7 bases are a match to TRBD1. Trimming cost V 0 bases and J 5 bases; bases outside gene matches: 7. CDR3 size: 16 residues. The V gene's germline CDR1 is SGHRS and CDR2 YFSETQ. CDR3 in DNA: TGCGCCAGCAGCTTGGAGGGGGCTCCGGGGACCGGGGAGCTGTTTTTT. The encoded protein is CASSLEGAPGTGELFF.

This sequence joins TRBV20-1 and TRBJ2-7; no definite D call. CDR1 is DFQATT, CDR2 SNEGSKA, per germline (reference sequence). The CDR3 is 13 residues long. V lost 0 bases and J 4 bases, leaving 10 bases between the germline ends. The CDR3 reads CSARESADYEQYF. The DNA of the CDR3 is TGCAGTGCTAGAGAATCGGCAGATTACGAGCAGTACTTC.

This clonotype has just a few counts. The chain couples TRBV12-3 or TRBV12-4 to TRBJ1-4; 10 bases agree with TRBD1. V was pared by 7 bases and J by 8 bases, with 4 bases of the junction left unmatched. The CDR3 spans 13 residues. The CDR3 DNA follows: TGTGCCAGCAAAGGACAGGGGGGCGAAAAACTGTTTTTT. As protein: CASKGQGGEKLFF.

This clonotype was counted a few times. One end of the junction fails to match germline, which may point to a read error. This rearrangement joins TRBV4-3 to TRBJ2-2; D is possibly TRBD2 (5 bases). Germline V gives CDR1 LGHNA, CDR2 YSLEER. The CDR3 is 14 residues long. The DNA of the CDR3 is TGCGCCAGCAACCAAGATGAGGGTACCGGGGAGCTGTTTTTT. Translation: CASNQDEGTGELFF.

J is TRBJ2-2 and V is TRBV12-3 or TRBV12-4; tentatively, D is TRBD1 (6 bases). V was clipped by 5 bases and J by 5 bases, with 21 bases between them. This CDR3 comprises 17 residues. The CDR3 DNA reads as TGTGCCAGCAGTCAAATAACAGGGTTGAGGAGTACCGGGGAGCTGTTTTTT. Its translation is CASSQITGLRSTGELFF.

The table lists this clonotype with a few counts. The V call is TRBV28, the J call TRBJ2-3, with TRBD2 matching over 15 bases. The CDR3 loop spans 18 amino acids. Germline V gene sequence: CDR1 MDHEN, CDR2 SYDVKM. V was pared by 5 bases and J by 2 bases, with 8 bases of the junction left unmatched. CDR3 DNA: TGTGCCAGCAGTCCTGCGGGACTAGCGGGAGGTACCACAGATACGCAGTATTTT. Protein: CASSPAGLAGGTTDTQYF.